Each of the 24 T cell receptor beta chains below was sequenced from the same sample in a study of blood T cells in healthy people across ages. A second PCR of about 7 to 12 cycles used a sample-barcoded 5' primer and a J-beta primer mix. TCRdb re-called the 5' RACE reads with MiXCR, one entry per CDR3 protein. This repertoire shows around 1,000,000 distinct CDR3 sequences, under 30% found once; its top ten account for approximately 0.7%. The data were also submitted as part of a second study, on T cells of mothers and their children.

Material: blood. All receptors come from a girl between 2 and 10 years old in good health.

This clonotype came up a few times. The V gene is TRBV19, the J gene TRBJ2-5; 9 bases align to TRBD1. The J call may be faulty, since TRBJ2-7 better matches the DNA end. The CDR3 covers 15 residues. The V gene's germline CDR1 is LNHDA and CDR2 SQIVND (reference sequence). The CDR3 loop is CASSTTGTGIYEQYF. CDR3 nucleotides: TGTGCCAGTAGCACTACCGGGACAGGGATCTACGAGCAGTACTTC.

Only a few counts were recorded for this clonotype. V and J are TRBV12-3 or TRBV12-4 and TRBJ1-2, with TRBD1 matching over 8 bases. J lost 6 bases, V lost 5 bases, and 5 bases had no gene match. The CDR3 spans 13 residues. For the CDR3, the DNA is TGTGCCAGCAGTCGGACAGGGTGGAATGGCTACACCTTC. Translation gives CASSRTGWNGYTF.

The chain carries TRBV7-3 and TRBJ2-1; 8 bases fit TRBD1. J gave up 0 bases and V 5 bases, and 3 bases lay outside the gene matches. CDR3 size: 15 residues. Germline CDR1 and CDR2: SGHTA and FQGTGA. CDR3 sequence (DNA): TGTGCCAGCAGCGTTACAGGGGGCTCCTACAATGAGCAGTTCTTC. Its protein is CASSVTGGSYNEQFF.

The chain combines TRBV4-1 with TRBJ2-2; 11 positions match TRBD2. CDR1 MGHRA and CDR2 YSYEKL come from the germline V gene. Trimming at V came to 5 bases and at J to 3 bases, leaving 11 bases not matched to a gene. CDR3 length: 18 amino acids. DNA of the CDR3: TGCGCCAGCAGCTTCTCTTCTCCGGGACTAGCGGACACCGGGGAGCTGTTTTTT. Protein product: CASSFSSPGLADTGELFF.

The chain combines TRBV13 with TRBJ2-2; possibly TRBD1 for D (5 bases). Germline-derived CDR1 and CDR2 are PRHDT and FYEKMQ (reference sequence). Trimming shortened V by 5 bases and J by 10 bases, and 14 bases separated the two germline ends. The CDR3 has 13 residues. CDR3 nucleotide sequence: TGTGCCAGCAGCGCCGCAGGGAAGGAGGAGCTGTTTTTT. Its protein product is CASSAAGKEELFF.

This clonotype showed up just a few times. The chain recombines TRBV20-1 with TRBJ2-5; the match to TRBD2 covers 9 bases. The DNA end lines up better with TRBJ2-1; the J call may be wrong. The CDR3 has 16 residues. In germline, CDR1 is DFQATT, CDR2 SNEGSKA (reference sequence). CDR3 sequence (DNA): TGCAGTGCTAGGATAGTCCTAGCGGGGTCCCACAATGAGCAGTTCTTC. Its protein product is CSARIVLAGSHNEQFF.

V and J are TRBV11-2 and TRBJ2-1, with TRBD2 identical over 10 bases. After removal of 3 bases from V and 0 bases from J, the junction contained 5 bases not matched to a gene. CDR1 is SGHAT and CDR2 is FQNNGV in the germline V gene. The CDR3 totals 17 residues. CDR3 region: CASSLDSGRSSYNEQFF. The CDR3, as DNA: TGTGCCAGCAGCTTGGATAGCGGGAGGAGCTCCTACAATGAGCAGTTCTTC. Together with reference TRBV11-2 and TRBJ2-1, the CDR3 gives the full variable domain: EAGVAQSPRYKIIEKRQSVAFWCNPISGHATLYWYQQILGQGPKLLIQFQNNGVVDDSQLPKDRFSAERLKGVDSTLKIQPAKLEDSAVYLCASSLDSGRSSYNEQFFGPGTRLTVL.

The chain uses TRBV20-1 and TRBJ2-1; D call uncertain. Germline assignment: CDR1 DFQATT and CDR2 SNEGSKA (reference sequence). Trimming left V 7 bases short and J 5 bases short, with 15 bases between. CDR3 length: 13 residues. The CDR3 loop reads CSVCRAEHNEQFF. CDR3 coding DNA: TGCAGTGTCTGCCGGGCGGAACACAATGAGCAGTTCTTC.

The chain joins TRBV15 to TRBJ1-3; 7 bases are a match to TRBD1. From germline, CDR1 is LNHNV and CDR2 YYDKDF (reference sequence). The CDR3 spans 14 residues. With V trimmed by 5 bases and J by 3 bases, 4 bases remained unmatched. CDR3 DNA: TGTGCCACCAGCCAGGGGGGGAGTGGAAACACCATATATTTT. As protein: CATSQGGSGNTIYF.

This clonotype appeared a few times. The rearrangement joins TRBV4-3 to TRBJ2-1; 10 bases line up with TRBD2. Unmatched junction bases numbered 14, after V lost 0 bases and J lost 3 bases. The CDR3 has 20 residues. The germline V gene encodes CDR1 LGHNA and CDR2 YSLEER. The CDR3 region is CASSQDVERGGPSVYNEQFF. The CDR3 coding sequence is TGCGCCAGCAGCCAAGATGTTGAGCGGGGGGGTCCTTCCGTCTACAATGAGCAGTTCTTC.

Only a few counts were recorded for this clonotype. This CDR3 is CASSQGRGSPYEQYF. As DNA, the CDR3 is TGTGCCAGCAGCCAAGGCAGGGGGAGTCCCTACGAGCAGTACTTC. The chain uses TRBV7-2 and TRBJ2-5; 7 bases agree with TRBD1. Near its end, the DNA agrees better with TRBJ2-7, so the J call may be wrong. Germline values: CDR1 SGHTA, CDR2 FQGNSA. The CDR3 loop spans 15 amino acids.

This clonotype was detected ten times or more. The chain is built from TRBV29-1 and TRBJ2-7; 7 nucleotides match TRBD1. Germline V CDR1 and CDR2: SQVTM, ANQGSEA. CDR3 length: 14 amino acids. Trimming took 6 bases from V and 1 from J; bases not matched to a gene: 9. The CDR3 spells CSVGRQGSSYEQYF. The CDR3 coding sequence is TGCAGCGTCGGGCGACAGGGCTCGTCCTACGAGCAGTACTTC.

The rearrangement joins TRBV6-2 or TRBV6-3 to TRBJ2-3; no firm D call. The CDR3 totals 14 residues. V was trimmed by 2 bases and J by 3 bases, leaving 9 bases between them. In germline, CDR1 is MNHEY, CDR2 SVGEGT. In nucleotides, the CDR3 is TGTGCCAGCAGTTACGGATTCGGAACAGATACGCAGTATTTT. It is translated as CASSYGFGTDTQYF.

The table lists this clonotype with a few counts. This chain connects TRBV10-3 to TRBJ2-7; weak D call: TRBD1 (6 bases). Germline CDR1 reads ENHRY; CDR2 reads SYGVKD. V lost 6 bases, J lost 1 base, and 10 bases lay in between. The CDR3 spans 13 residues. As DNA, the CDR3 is TGTGCCATCAGGGACAGCGATTCCTACGAGCAGTACTTC. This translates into CAIRDSDSYEQYF.

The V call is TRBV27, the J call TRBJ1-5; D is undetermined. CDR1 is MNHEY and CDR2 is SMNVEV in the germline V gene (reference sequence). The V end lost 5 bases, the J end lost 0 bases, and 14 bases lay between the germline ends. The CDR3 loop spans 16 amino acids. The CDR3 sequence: CASSVQDGYSNQPQHF. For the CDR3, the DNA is TGTGCCAGCAGTGTCCAGGACGGATATAGCAATCAGCCCCAGCATTTT.

CDR3 coding DNA: TGCAGTGCTAGAGTAGGGGGCAGAAATGAAAAACTGTTTTTT. Its translation: CSARVGGRNEKLFF. The chain joins TRBV20-1 to TRBJ1-4; TRBD1 matches 7 bases. The CDR3 contains 14 residues. Germline V gene sequence: CDR1 DFQATT, CDR2 SNEGSKA (reference sequence). Germline trimming cut 1 base from V and 5 bases from J; bases unmatched to any gene: 4.

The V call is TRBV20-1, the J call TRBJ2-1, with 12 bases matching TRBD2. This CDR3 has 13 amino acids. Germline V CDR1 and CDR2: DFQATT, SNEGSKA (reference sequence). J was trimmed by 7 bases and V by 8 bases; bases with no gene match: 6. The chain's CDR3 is CSTRLAGVNEQFF. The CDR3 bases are TGCAGTACCCGACTAGCGGGAGTTAATGAGCAGTTCTTC.

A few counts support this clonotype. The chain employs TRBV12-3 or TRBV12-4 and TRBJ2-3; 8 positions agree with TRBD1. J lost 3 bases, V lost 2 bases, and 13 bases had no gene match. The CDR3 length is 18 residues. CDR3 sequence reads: CASSLRTEHRGRTDTQYF. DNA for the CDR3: TGTGCCAGCAGTTTACGGACCGAACACAGGGGGAGGACAGATACGCAGTATTTT.

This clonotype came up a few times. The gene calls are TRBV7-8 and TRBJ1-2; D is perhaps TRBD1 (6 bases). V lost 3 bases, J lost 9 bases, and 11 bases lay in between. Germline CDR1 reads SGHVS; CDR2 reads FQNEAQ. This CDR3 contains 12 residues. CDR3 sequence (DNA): TGTGCCAGCAGCTTGGAGGGGACAAGCTACACCTTC. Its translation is CASSLEGTSYTF.

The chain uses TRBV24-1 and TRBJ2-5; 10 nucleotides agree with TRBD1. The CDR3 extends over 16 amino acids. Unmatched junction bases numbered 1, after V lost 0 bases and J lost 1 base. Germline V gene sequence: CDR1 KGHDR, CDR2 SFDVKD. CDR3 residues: CATSDLGDRGQETQYF. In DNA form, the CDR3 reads TGTGCCACCAGTGATTTGGGGGACAGGGGCCAAGAGACCCAGTACTTC.

CDR3 nucleotides: TGTGCCAGCAGTTTTGGGATTTCACCCCTCCACTTT. This encodes CASSFGISPLHF. This chain links TRBV12-3 or TRBV12-4 with TRBJ1-6, with no clear D. V lost 3 bases to trimming and J lost 9 bases, with 6 bases between them. The CDR3 spans 12 residues.

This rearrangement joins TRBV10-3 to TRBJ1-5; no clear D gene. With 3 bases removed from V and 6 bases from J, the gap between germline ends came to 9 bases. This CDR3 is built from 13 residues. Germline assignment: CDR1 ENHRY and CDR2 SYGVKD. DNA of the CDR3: TGTGCCATCAGTGAATCCGGGTTTCAGCCCCAGCATTTT. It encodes CAISESGFQPQHF.

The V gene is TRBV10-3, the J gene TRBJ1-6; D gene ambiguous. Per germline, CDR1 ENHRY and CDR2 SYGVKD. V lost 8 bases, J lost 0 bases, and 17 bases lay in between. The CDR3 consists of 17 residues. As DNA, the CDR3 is TGTGCCATCGGTGCAAGGACGCAAAGCTCCTATAATTCACCCCTCCACTTT. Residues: CAIGARTQSSYNSPLHF.

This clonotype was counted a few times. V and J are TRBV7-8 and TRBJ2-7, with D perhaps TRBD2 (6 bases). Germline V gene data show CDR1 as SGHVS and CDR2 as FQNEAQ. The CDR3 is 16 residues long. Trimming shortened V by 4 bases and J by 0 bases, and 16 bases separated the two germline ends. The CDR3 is CASSSESGSLSYEQYF. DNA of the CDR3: TGTGCCAGCAGCTCGGAAAGCGGGTCACTCTCCTACGAGCAGTACTTC.